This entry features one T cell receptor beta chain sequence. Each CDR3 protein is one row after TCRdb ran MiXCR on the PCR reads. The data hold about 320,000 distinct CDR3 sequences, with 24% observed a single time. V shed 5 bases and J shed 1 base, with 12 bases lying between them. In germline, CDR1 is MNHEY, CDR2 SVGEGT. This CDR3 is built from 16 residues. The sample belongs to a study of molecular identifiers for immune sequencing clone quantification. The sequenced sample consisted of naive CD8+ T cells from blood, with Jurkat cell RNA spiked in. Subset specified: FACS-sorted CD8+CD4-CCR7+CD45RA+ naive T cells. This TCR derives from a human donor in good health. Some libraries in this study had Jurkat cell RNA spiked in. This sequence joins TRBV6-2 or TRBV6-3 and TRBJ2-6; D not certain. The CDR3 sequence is CASSHPKRSGANVLTF. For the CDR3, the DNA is TGTGCCAGCAGTCACCCTAAGAGATCTGGGGCCAACGTCCTGACTTTC.